The text below deals with one TCR beta chain. In the source study's methods: Reference gene primer amplification gave nucleated cell count estimates. The table came from immunoSEQ multiplex PCR; TCRdb's copy has only in-frame clones and leaves some out. V, J and clone size are taken as reported in that table, and D and trimming were inferred from the DNA itself. This repertoire shows roughly 270,000 clones, approximately 86% found once; its top ten account for 9% to 9.5%. This sample was taken from a study of blood T cell repertoires in COVID-19. Background on the study: Spain, Italy and the United States supplied samples that represented acute and convalescent COVID-19. The analysed material was cDNA or gDNA that came from T cells, B-cell-depleted T cells, or PBMCs.

The sample was peripheral blood. The receptor comes from a man aged 18-30 years with active or convalescent COVID-19.

The CDR3 spells CASSKLAGDTGELFF. Written as DNA, the CDR3 is TGTGCCAGTAGTAAACTAGCGGGGGACACCGGGGAGCTGTTTTTT. The chain employs TRBV19 and TRBJ2-2; TRBD2 matches at 11 bases. The trim removed 4 bases at V and 3 bases at J, leaving 1 base unmatched. The CDR3 is 15 amino acids. From germline, CDR1 is LNHDA and CDR2 SQIVND (reference sequence).